The T cell receptor beta chain described here comes from a study of shared clonotypes between healthy human individuals. Findings and caveats of the study: Non-shared clonotypes had lower generation probabilities than clonotypes shared by all four sorted-subset donors. Although depth was large, rarefaction showed that sequencing of the sorted subsets was incomplete.

CD8 cells classed as naive were CD45RO-negative and positively selected for CCR7, excluding terminally differentiated effector memory CD45RA+ cells. CDR1 and CDR2 from the germline V gene are SGHRS and YFSETQ. The CDR3 spans 17 residues. The V end was cut by 5 bases, the J end by 0 bases, with 17 bases between. Original data processing: Junction-only immunoSEQ data arrived without quality scores, meaning filtering differed. Sequencing used immunoSEQ multiplex PCR; TCRdb keeps in-frame clones, though not all of them. The V and J calls and clone size are taken from that table; D and trimming were inferred from the DNA. Of about 800,000 clones listed, about 96% are singletons. Concerning this clone itself: As yet, its antigen is unknown.

What was sequenced was naive CD8+ T cells sorted from blood. The source of this sequence is a man aged 30 to 39 in good health. The rearrangement uses TRBV5-1 and TRBJ2-2, with D possibly being TRBD2 (6 bases). The CDR3 sequence is CASSYPSGDSNTGELFF. For the CDR3, the DNA is TGCGCCAGCAGTTATCCGTCGGGGGATTCGAACACCGGGGAGCTGTTTTTT.